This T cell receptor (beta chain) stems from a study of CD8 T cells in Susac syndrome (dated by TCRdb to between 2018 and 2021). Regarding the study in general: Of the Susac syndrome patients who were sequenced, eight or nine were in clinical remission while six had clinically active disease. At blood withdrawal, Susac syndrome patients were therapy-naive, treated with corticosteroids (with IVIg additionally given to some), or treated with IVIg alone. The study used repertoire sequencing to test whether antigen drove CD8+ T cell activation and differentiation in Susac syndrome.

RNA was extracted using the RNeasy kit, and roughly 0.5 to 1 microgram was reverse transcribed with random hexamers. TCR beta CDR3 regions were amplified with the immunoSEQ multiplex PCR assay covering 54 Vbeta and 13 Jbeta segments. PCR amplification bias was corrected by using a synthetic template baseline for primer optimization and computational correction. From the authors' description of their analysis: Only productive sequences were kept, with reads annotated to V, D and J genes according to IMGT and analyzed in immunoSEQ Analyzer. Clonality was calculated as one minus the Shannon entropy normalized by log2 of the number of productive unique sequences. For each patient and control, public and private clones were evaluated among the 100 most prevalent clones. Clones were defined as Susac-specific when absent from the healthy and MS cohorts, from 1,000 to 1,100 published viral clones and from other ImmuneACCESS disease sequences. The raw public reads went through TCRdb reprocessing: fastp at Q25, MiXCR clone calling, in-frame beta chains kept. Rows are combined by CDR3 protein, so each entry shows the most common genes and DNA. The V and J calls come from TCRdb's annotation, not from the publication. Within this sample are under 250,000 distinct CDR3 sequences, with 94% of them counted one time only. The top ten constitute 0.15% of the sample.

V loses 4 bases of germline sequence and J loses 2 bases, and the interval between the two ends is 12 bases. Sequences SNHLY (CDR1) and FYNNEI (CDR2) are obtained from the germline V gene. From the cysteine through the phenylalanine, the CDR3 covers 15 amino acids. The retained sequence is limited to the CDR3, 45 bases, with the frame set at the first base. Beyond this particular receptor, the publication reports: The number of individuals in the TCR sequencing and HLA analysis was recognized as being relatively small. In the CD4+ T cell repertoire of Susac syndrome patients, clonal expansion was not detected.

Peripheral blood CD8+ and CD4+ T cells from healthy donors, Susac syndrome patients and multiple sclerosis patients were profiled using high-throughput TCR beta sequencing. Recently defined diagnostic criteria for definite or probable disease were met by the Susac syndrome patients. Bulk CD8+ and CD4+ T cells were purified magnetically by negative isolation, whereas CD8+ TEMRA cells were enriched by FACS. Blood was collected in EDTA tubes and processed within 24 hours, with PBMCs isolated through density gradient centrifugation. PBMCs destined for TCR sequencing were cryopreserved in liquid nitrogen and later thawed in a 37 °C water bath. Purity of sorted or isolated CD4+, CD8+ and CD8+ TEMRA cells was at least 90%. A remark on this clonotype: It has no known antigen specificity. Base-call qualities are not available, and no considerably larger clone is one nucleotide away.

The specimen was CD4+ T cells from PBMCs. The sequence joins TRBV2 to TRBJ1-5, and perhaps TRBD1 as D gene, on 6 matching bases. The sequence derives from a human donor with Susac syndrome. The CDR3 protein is CASSGLAGGNQPQHF. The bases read TGTGCCAGCAGTGGGCTAGCAGGGGGCAATCAGCCCCAGCATTTT.